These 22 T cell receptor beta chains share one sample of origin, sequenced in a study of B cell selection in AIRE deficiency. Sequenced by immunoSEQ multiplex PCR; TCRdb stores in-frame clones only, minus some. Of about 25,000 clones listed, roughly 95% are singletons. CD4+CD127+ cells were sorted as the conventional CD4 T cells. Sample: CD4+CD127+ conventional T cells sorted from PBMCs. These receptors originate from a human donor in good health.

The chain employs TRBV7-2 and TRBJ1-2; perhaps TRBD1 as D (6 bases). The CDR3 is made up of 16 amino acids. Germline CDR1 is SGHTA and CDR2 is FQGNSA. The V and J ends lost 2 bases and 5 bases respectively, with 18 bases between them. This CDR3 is CASSLRLGHEEYGYTF. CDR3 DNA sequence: TGTGCCAGCAGCTTAAGGTTGGGACACGAAGAATATGGCTACACCTTC.

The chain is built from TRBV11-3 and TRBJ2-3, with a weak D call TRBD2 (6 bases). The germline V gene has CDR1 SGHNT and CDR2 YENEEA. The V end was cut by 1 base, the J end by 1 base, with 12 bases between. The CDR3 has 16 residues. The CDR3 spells CASSLVTGGGTDTQYF. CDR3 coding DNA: TGTGCCAGCAGCTTAGTTACGGGCGGGGGCACAGATACGCAGTATTTT.

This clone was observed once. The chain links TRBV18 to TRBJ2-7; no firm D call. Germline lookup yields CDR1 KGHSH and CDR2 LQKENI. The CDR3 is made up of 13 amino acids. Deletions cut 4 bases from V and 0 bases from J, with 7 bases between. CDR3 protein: CASSRGISYEQYF. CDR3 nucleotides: TGTGCCAGCTCACGGGGAATCTCCTACGAGCAGTACTTC.

This chain's CDR3 is CASSEERSIGAEQYF. The CDR3 nucleotides read TGTGCCAGCAGTGAAGAACGGTCTATAGGGGCCGAGCAGTACTTC. The chain joins TRBV2 to TRBJ2-7; D might be TRBD1 (5 bases). Germline assignment: CDR1 SNHLY and CDR2 FYNNEI. CDR3 length: 15 amino acids. Trimming removed 1 base at V and 6 bases at J, with 16 bases between.

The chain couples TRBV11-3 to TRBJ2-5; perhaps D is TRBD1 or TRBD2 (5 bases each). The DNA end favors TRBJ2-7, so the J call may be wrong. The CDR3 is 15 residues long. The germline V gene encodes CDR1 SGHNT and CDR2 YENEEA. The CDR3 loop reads CASSFASGPSYEQYF. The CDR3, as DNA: TGTGCCAGCAGCTTTGCTTCGGGGCCCTCCTACGAGCAGTACTTC.

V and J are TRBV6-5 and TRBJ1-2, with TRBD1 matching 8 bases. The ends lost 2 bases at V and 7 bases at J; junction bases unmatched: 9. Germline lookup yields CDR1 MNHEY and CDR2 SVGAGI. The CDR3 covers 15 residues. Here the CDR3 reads CASSYGDRGPSGYTF. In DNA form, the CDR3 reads TGTGCCAGCAGTTACGGCGACAGGGGACCCTCTGGCTACACCTTC.

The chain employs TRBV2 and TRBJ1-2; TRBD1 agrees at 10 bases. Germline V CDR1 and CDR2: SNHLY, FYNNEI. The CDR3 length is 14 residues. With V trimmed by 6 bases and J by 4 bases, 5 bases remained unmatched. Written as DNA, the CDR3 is TGTGCCAGCAGCCGACAGGGGGCGATCTATGGCTACACCTTC. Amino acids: CASSRQGAIYGYTF.

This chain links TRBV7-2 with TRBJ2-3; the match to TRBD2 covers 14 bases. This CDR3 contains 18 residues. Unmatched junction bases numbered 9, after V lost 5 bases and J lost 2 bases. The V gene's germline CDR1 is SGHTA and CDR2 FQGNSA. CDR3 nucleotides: TGTGCCAGCAGCCTCGGACTAGCGGGAGGACCCTACACAGATACGCAGTATTTT. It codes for CASSLGLAGGPYTDTQYF.

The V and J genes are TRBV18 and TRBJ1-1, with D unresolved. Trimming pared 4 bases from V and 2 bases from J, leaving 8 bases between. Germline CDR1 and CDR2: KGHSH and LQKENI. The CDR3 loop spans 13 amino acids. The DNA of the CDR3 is TGTGCCAGCTCACAGCAGGAAAACACTGAAGCTTTCTTT. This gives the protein CASSQQENTEAFF.

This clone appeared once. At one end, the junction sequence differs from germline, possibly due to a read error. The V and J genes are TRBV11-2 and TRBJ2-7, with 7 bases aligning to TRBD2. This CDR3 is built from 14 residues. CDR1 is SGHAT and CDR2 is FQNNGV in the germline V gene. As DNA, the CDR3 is TGTGCCAGCAGCTTACTTGTTGGGAGCGGGAAGGCCCACTTC. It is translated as CASSLLVGSGKAHF. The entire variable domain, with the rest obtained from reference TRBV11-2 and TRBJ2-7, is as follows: EAGVAQSPRYKIIEKRQSVAFWCNPISGHATLYWYQQILGQGPKLLIQFQNNGVVDDSQLPKDRFSAERLKGVDSTLKIQPAKLEDSAVYLCASSLLVGSGKAHFGPGTRLTVT.

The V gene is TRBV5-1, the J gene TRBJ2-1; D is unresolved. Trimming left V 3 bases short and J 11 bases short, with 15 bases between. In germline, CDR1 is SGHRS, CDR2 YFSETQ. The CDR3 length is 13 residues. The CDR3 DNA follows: TGCGCCAGCAGCTGGTGGCTAGAGGCCCAGCAGTTCTTC. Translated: CASSWWLEAQQFF. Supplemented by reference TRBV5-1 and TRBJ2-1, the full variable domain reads KAGVTQTPRYLIKTRGQQVTLSCSPISGHRSVSWYQQTPGQGLQFLFEYFSETQRNKGNFPGRFSGRQFSNSRSEMNVSTLELGDSALYLCASSWWLEAQQFFGPGTRLTVL.

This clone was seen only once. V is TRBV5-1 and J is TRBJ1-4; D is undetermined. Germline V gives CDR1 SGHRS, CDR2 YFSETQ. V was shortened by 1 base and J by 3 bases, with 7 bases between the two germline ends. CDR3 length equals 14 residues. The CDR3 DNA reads TGCGCCAGCAGCTTGAGGGAGGCTAATGAAAAACTGTTTTTT. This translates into CASSLREANEKLFF.

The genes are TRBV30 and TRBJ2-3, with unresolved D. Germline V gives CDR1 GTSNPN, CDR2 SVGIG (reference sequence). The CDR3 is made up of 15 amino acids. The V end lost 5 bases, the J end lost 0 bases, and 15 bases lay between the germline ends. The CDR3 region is CAWRRDESSTDTQYF. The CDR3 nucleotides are TGTGCCTGGCGGCGAGATGAGAGTAGCACAGATACGCAGTATTTT.

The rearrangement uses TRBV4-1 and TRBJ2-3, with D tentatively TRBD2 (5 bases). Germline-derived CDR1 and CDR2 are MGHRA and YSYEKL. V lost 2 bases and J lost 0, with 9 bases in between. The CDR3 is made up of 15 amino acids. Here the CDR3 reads CASSQTSGSTDTQYF. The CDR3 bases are TGCGCCAGCAGCCAAACGAGCGGTAGCACAGATACGCAGTATTTT.

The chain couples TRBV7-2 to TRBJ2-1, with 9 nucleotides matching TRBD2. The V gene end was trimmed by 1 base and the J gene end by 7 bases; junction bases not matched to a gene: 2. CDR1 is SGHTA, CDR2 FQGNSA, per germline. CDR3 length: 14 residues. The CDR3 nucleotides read TGTGCCAGCAGCTTAGTAGCGGGAGAAAATGAGCAGTTCTTC. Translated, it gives CASSLVAGENEQFF.

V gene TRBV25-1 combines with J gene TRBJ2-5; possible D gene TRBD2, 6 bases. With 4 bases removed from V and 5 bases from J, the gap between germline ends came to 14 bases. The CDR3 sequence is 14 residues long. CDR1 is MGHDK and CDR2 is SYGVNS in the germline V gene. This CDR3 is CASSVERAGETQYF. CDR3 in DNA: TGTGCCAGCAGTGTCGAGCGGGCGGGGGAGACCCAGTACTTC.

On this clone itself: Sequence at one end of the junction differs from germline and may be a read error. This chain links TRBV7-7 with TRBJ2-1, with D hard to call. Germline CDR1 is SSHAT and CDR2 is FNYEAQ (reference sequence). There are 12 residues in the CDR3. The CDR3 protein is CASSPRNGEQFF. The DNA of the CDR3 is TGTGCTAGCAGCCCGAGAAATGGGGAGCAGTTCTTC.

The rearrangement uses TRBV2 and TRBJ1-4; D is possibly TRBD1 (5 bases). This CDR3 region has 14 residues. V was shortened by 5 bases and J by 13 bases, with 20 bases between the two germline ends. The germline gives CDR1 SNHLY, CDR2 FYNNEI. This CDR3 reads CASSPDSQTITLFF. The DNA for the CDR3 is TGTGCCAGCAGTCCCGACAGCCAGACTATAACACTGTTTTTT.

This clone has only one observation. The CDR3 DNA follows: TGTGCCAGCAGTCCTGGGACAGGGTTGTATGGCTACACCTTC. Translated, it gives CASSPGTGLYGYTF. The chain links TRBV6-1 to TRBJ1-2, with TRBD1 matching 9 bases. CDR3 length equals 14 residues. J was trimmed by 5 bases and V by 5 bases; bases with no gene match: 6. Germline CDR1 is MNHNS and CDR2 is SASEGT.

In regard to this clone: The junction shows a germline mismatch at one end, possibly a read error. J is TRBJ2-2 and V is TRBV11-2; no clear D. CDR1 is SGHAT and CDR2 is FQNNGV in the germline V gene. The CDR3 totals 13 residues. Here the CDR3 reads CASSVDSTGELFF. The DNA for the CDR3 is TGTGCCAGCAGCGTAGATAGCACCGGGGAGCTGTTTTTT.

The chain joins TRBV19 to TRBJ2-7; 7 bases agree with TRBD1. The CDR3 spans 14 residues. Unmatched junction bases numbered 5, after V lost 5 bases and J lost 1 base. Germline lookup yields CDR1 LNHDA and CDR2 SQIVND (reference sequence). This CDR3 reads CASSSLTGSYEQYF. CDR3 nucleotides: TGTGCCAGTAGTTCACTGACAGGGTCCTACGAGCAGTACTTC. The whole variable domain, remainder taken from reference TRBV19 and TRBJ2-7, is DGGITQSPKYLFRKEGQNVTLSCEQNLNHDAMYWYRQDPGQGLRLIYYSQIVNDFQKGDIAEGYSVSREKKESFPLTVTSAQKNPTAFYLCASSSLTGSYEQYFGPGTRLTVT.

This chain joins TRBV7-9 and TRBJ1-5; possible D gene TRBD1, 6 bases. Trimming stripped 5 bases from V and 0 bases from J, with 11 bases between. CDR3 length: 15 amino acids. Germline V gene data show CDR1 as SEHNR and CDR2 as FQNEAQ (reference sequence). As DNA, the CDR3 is TGTGCCAGCAGCCTGGACAGCAATAGCAATCAGCCCCAGCATTTT. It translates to CASSLDSNSNQPQHF.